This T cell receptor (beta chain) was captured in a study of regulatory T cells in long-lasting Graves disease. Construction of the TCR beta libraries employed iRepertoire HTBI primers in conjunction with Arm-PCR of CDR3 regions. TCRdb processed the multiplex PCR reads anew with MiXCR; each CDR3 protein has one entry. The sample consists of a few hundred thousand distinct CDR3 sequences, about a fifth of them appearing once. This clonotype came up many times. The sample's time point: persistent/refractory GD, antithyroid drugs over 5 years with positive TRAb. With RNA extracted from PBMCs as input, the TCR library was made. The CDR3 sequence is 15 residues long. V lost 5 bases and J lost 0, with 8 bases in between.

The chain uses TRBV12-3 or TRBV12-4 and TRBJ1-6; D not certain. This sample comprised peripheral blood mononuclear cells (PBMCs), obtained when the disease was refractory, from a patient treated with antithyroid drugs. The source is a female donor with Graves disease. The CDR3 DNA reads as TGTGCCAGCAGTCCGAGAGGCTCCTATAATTCACCCCTCCACTTT. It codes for CASSPRGSYNSPLHF.